A selection of T cell receptor beta chains follows, all from one sample in a study of regulatory dendritic cells for organ transplantation. Data came from immunoSEQ multiplex PCR; TCRdb stores just in-frame clones and leaves some out. The repertoire holds 35,000 to 40,000 clones, 85% to 95% seen once, with 0.11% in the top ten. The sample was naive CD8+ T cells from blood. These receptors were taken from a human donor in good health. Each CDR3 is given with its conserved first and last residue. A D gene is named only where the DNA matches it firmly. Some rows have no size entry. The others give once, few or many, or a class for an expanded clone.

v_gene	abundance	d_gene	len	j_gene	CDR3nt	CDR3aa
TRBV15	.	TRBD1	20	TRBJ2-5	TGTGCCACCAGCAGAGATCATTCATGGACAGGGGATGGGGAGCAAGAGACCCAGTACTTC	CATSRDHSWTGDGEQETQYF
TRBV10-3	.	TRBD1	13	TRBJ1-3	TGTGCCATCGGACAGGGGGCTGGAAACACCATATATTTT	CAIGQGAGNTIYF
TRBV7-8	.	.	13	TRBJ2-7	TGTGCCAGCAGCTTAGAGAGAACCTACGAGCAGTACTTC	CASSLERTYEQYF
TRBV9	.	.	13	TRBJ1-2	TGTGCCAGCAGCGTGGAAACTGACTATGGCTACACCTTC	CASSVETDYGYTF
TRBV28	.	TRBD2	19	TRBJ2-4	TGTGCCAGCAGTTTTGGACTAGCGGGATTCCGGCCAGCCAAAAACATTCAGTACTTC	CASSFGLAGFRPAKNIQYF
TRBV27	.	.	12	TRBJ1-2	TGTGCCAGCATGTCAGCCTACTATGGCTACACCTTC	CASMSAYYGYTF
TRBV7-9	.	.	17	TRBJ1-2	TGTGCCAGCAGCTTAGGAGGGGCGGGCTCCGGTGACTATGGCTACACCTTC	CASSLGGAGSGDYGYTF
TRBV7-8	.	.	14	TRBJ2-6	TGTGCCAGCAGCCGAAGCTCTGGGGCCAACGTCCTGACTTTC	CASSRSSGANVLTF
TRBV29-1	.	TRBD2	12	TRBJ2-7	TGCAGCGTTGAAGGTAGCGGGTACGAGCAGTACTTC	CSVEGSGYEQYF
TRBV28	.	TRBD1	14	TRBJ2-5	TGTGCCAGCAGCGGGACAGGCCCACAAGAGACCCAGTACTTC	CASSGTGPQETQYF
TRBV30	.	.	12	TRBJ2-1	TGTGCCTGGAGCCTTAGCGTCAATGAGCAGTTCTTC	CAWSLSVNEQFF
TRBV29-1	.	TRBD2	16	TRBJ2-3	TGCAGCGCCCCGGGACTAGCGGGGGTAGACACAGATACGCAGTATTTT	CSAPGLAGVDTDTQYF
TRBV30	.	TRBD1	16	TRBJ1-1	TGTGCCTGGAGTTGGCCCCTTTTCCAGGGGGCGCGGGAAGCTTTCTTT	CAWSWPLFQGAREAFF
TRBV14	.	.	14	TRBJ1-2	TGTGCCAGCAGCCAGGGGACGGACTACTATGGCTACACCTTC	CASSQGTDYYGYTF
TRBV11-2	few	TRBD1	15	TRBJ1-1	TGTGCCAGCAGCTTAATACGGGACAGGTGGACTGAAGCTTTCTTT	CASSLIRDRWTEAFF
TRBV5-4	.	TRBD2	17	TRBJ2-2	TGTGCCAGCAGCGTATTCCTAGCGGGCCCGAACACCGGGGAGCTGTTTTTT	CASSVFLAGPNTGELFF
TRBV9	.	.	18	TRBJ1-1	TGTGCCAGCAGCGTAGAGGCCCGGACAGAGGGGATTAGCCCTGAAGCTTTCTTT	CASSVEARTEGISPEAFF
TRBV10-1	once	.	12	TRBJ1-1	TGCGCCACCCCACATCGTGTACGAAAAGCTTTCTTT	CATPHRVRKAFF
TRBV28	once	.	15	TRBJ2-5	TGTGCCAGCAGTTTAGGGGGTTCCTACCAAGAGACCCAGTACTTC	CASSLGGSYQETQYF
TRBV4-3	.	TRBD1	15	TRBJ2-7	TGCGCCAGCAGCCAAGTCGACAGGGGTGGCTACGAGCAGTACTTC	CASSQVDRGGYEQYF
TRBV28	.	.	12	TRBJ1-1	TGTGCCAGCAGTTTTTATGCCACTGAAGCTTTCTTT	CASSFYATEAFF
TRBV25-1	.	.	15	TRBJ1-4	TGTGCCAGCAGCCAGAATATTTGGGAAAATGAAAAACTGTTTTTT	CASSQNIWENEKLFF
TRBV9	.	.	14	TRBJ1-1	TGTGCCAGCAGCGTAGCGGGGGCGAACACTGAAGCTTTCTTT	CASSVAGANTEAFF
TRBV7-9	.	.	16	TRBJ1-2	TGTGCCAGCAGCCAGCCCTACGACATATCCAACTATGGCTACACCTTC	CASSQPYDISNYGYTF
TRBV10-2	.	.	10	TRBJ2-3	TGCGCCAGCAGGGCAGATACGCAGTATTTT	CASRADTQYF
TRBV4-1	.	.	20	TRBJ2-2	TGCGCCAGCAGCCAAGACCGACAGGGAGGGAAAGCGAGGAACACCGGGGAGCTGTTTTTT	CASSQDRQGGKARNTGELFF
TRBV28	.	.	13	TRBJ2-7	TGTGCCAGCAGCTGGGGGAGTCGCTACGAGCAGTACTTC	CASSWGSRYEQYF
TRBV10-1	.	.	11	TRBJ2-5	TGCCCAGAGGGATCCCAAGAGACCCAGTACTTC	CPEGSQETQYF
TRBV30	few	TRBD1	14	TRBJ1-2	TGTGCCGTAAGATCCGGGACAGGAAACTATGGCTACACCTTC	CAVRSGTGNYGYTF
TRBV27	.	.	15	TRBJ2-1	TGTGCCAGCACCCCCCGCAGGGATAGGGACAATGAGCAGTTCTTC	CASTPRRDRDNEQFF
TRBV6-5	.	.	15	TRBJ1-3	TGTGCCAGCATCCGGCGGGCGAACTCTGGAAACACCATATATTTT	CASIRRANSGNTIYF
TRBV27	.	.	13	TRBJ2-7	TGTGCCAGCAGTTCCTTGGGCTCCTACGAGCAGTACTTC	CASSSLGSYEQYF
TRBV12-2	.	.	14	TRBJ1-6	TGTGCAACTAAAGCAGCGGGTTGCTATTCACCCCTCCACTTT	CATKAAGCYSPLHF
TRBV6-5	.	.	13	TRBJ2-5	TGTGCCAGCAGCTTAGACCCCGAAGAGACCCAGTACTTC	CASSLDPEETQYF
TRBV6-1	once	TRBD2	15	TRBJ2-7	TGTGCCAGCAGCACCCTAGCGGGAGGATCCTACGAGCAGTACTTC	CASSTLAGGSYEQYF
TRBV27	.	.	15	TRBJ2-2	TGTGCCAGCAGGCGCCGACCGGGGCCGACCGGGGAGCTGTTTTTT	CASRRRPGPTGELFF
TRBV7-9	.	TRBD2	12	TRBJ2-1	TGTGCCAGCAGCCCGGGAGCGGGAGTTCTTTTCTTC	CASSPGAGVLFF